These 30 T cell receptor beta chains were sequenced from one sample in a study of T cells in Graves' hyperthyroidism and ophthalmopathy. What was amplified from RNA transcripts were TCR beta CDR3 regions. The HTBI primer set served for first-round RT-PCR of the TCR CDR3. TCRdb fed the multiplex PCR reads into MiXCR, producing one record per CDR3 protein. The sample records around 540,000 distinct CDR3 sequences, just over 45% being singletons. The sequenced sample consisted of peripheral blood or thyroid tissue (not recorded which). The origin of the receptors is a woman aged 18-35 years with Graves' hyperthyroidism.

J is TRBJ1-3 and V is TRBV7-9; D gene unclear. The germline V gene encodes CDR1 SEHNR and CDR2 FQNEAQ (reference sequence). The V gene lost 3 bases and the J gene lost 0 bases, with 12 bases spanning the gap. CDR3 length: 16 residues. The CDR3 DNA is TGTGCCAGCAGCTTGATCATTGGGTACTCTGGAAACACCATATATTTT. Translating it yields CASSLIIGYSGNTIYF.

Remarks on this clonotype: One end of the junction varies from germline; a read error may be responsible. The CDR3 sequence: CAGRGMGTEAFF. The CDR3 coding sequence is TGTGCCGGCAGGGGGATGGGAACTGAAGCTTTCTTT. The rearrangement joins TRBV6-1 to TRBJ1-1; 7 bases map to TRBD1. This CDR3 has 12 amino acids. Germline V gene lookup returns CDR1 MNHNS and CDR2 SASEGT.

The chain uses TRBV7-9 and TRBJ1-2; TRBD1 is a possible D gene (5 bases). Between the trimmed V and J ends, which lost 2 bases and 0 bases, there was a span of 13 bases. The CDR3 spans 16 residues. The germline V gene has CDR1 SEHNR and CDR2 FQNEAQ (reference sequence). The CDR3 DNA is TGTGCCAGCAGCTTAATGGGACGGCTAGCTAACTATGGCTACACCTTC. The encoded protein is CASSLMGRLANYGYTF.

With respect to this clonotype: At one boundary the junction diverges from the germline segment, which might be a read error. This rearrangement joins TRBV6-5 to TRBJ2-7; D may be TRBD1 or TRBD2 (5 bases each). This CDR3 region has 13 residues. Per the germline V gene, CDR1 is MNHEY and CDR2 is SVGAGI. The CDR3 sequence is CAISYLSGTEQYF. CDR3 bases: TGTGCCATCAGTTACTTGTCCGGGACCGAGCAGTACTTC.

The chain recombines TRBV6-5 with TRBJ1-5; D ambiguous. This CDR3 has 15 residues. Per the germline V gene, CDR1 is MNHEY and CDR2 is SVGAGI. Deletions cut 7 bases from V and 0 bases from J, with 13 bases between. The CDR3 region is CASTDRVGSNQPQHF. The DNA of the CDR3 is TGTGCCAGCACCGACCGAGTAGGTAGCAATCAGCCCCAGCATTTT.

This clonotype was picked up a small number of times. The V and J genes are TRBV7-2 and TRBJ2-7; D tentatively reads TRBD1 or TRBD2 (6 bases each). CDR1 and CDR2 (germline): SGHTA, FQGNSA. This CDR3 spans 14 amino acids. The V end lost 5 bases, the J end lost 3 bases, and 14 bases lay between the germline ends. DNA of the CDR3: TGTGCCAGCAGCCGAGGGGGGAACCTCTACGAGCAGTACTTC. It specifies CASSRGGNLYEQYF.

Comments on this clonotype: Compared with germline, one end of the junction differs, possibly owing to a read error. The V call is TRBV7-9, the J call TRBJ1-1, with no clear D. The germline V gene has CDR1 SEHNR and CDR2 FQNEAQ (reference sequence). This CDR3 has 12 amino acids. The CDR3 loop reads CASSLGRAEALF. CDR3 sequence (DNA): TGTGCCAGCAGCTTGGGGAGGGCTGAAGCTCTCTTT.

V is TRBV5-1 and J is TRBJ1-2, with D unclear. Germline CDR1 and CDR2: SGHRS and YFSETQ. The CDR3 runs to 13 residues. V was cut by 1 base and J by 7 bases, with 11 bases left in between. The CDR3 coding sequence is TGCGCCAGCAGCTTGACTGGGCTTCCTGGCTACACCTTC. Amino acid sequence: CASSLTGLPGYTF.

This clonotype was observed at least ten times. The chain recombines TRBV12-3 or TRBV12-4 with TRBJ1-6; D call uncertain. The V gene lost 2 bases and the J gene lost 8 bases, with 1 base spanning the gap. The length of the CDR3 is 11 residues. CDR3 sequence: CASSLHSPLHF. The DNA for the CDR3 is TGTGCCAGCAGTTTACATTCACCCCTCCACTTT.

V and J are TRBV7-9 and TRBJ2-7; 12 bases map to TRBD2. This CDR3 has 17 residues. V gave up 2 bases and J gave up 4 bases; unmatched junction bases: 9. Germline V CDR1 and CDR2: SEHNR, FQNEAQ (reference sequence). The CDR3 loop is CASSLRGLAGPRYEQYF. The CDR3 DNA reads TGTGCCAGCAGCTTAAGGGGACTAGCGGGTCCGAGGTACGAGCAGTACTTC.

Worth noting for this clonotype: A much more abundant neighbour one base away suggests this may be a read error. The V gene is TRBV10-3, the J gene TRBJ1-4; no firm D call. The CDR3 consists of 14 residues. V was cut by 6 bases and J by 7 bases, with 15 bases left in between. The germline gives CDR1 ENHRY, CDR2 SYGVKD. The chain's CDR3 is CAISTRGMGEKLFF. DNA for the CDR3: TGTGCCATCAGCACTCGCGGGATGGGTGAAAAACTGTTTTTT.

The CDR3 region has the DNA TGTGCCAGCAGCTTACCCTCGACAGGGCGCTATGGCTACACCTTC. This gives the protein CASSLPSTGRYGYTF. The chain combines TRBV5-4 with TRBJ1-2; TRBD1 agrees at 7 bases. Germline CDR1 reads SGHNT; CDR2 reads YYREEE (reference sequence). The CDR3 spans 15 residues. Trimming removed 2 bases from V and 4 bases from J; junction bases left unmatched: 8.

J is TRBJ2-2 and V is TRBV2; TRBD2 might be the D (6 bases). This CDR3 has 15 amino acids. CDR1 and CDR2 (germline): SNHLY, FYNNEI. Trimming removed 6 bases at V and 6 bases at J, with 17 bases between. CDR3 sequence reads: CASSKYQPGAGELFF. As DNA, the CDR3 is TGTGCCAGCAGCAAATACCAGCCGGGGGCCGGGGAGCTGTTTTTT.

This clonotype occurred many times. The J gene is TRBJ2-5, the V gene TRBV7-3, with D perhaps TRBD1 (6 bases). Germline values: CDR1 SGHTA, CDR2 FQGTGA. The V gene lost 0 bases and the J gene lost 2 bases, with 7 bases spanning the gap. The CDR3 loop spans 14 amino acids. The DNA of the CDR3 is TGTGCCAGCAGCTTAACAGGGGGACAAGAGACCCAGTACTTC. Translated: CASSLTGGQETQYF.

In its sample, this clonotype was seen many times. The chain is built from TRBV2 and TRBJ1-4, with 10 bases lining up with TRBD1. The length of the CDR3 is 13 residues. Germline values: CDR1 SNHLY, CDR2 FYNNEI. The trim removed 10 bases at V and 5 bases at J, leaving 4 bases unmatched. The CDR3 nucleotides read TGTGCCACCGGGGGACAGGGGAATGAAAAACTGTTTTTT. The encoded protein is CATGGQGNEKLFF. Full variable domain (outside the CDR3, taken from reference TRBV2 and TRBJ1-4): EPEVTQTPSHQVTQMGQEVILRCVPISNHLYFYWYRQILGQKVEFLVSFYNNEISEKSEIFDDQFSVERPDGSNFTLKIRSTKLEDSAMYFCATGGQGNEKLFFGSGTQLSVL.

The chain is built from TRBV11-2 and TRBJ2-5, with D possibly matching TRBD2 (6 bases). The CDR3 is 13 residues long. CDR1 and CDR2 (germline): SGHAT, FQNNGV. V lost 5 bases to trimming and J lost 5 bases, with 12 bases between them. The CDR3 nucleotides are TGTGCCAGCAGCGCGGGGCATGTGGAGACCCAGTACTTC. Residues: CASSAGHVETQYF.

Comment on this clonotype: One end of the junction varies from germline; a read error may be responsible. This chain connects TRBV7-8 to TRBJ1-5; D uncertain. Germline V gives CDR1 SGHVS, CDR2 FQNEAQ. The CDR3 runs to 12 residues. The CDR3 loop is CAWSTGNRPQHF. Written as DNA, the CDR3 is TGTGCCTGGAGTACCGGCAATCGGCCCCAGCATTTT.

This clonotype was seen once. The rearrangement uses TRBV29-1 and TRBJ1-1, with D tentatively TRBD1 (5 bases). Per germline, CDR1 SQVTM and CDR2 ANQGSEA. This CDR3 is 13 amino acids long. V was shortened by 7 bases and J by 3 bases, with 15 bases between the two germline ends. Written as DNA, the CDR3 is TGCAGCGCTTCTTCAGAGGGGTACACTGAAGCTTTCTTT. Translation: CSASSEGYTEAFF. The full variable domain, its missing parts supplied by reference TRBV29-1 and TRBJ1-1, is SAVISQKPSRDICQRGTSLTIQCQVDSQVTMMFWYRQQPGQSLTLIATANQGSEATYESGFVIDKFPISRPNLTFSTLTVSNMSPEDSSIYLCSASSEGYTEAFFGQGTRLTVV.

This clonotype was recorded a few times. V usage is TRBV2 and J usage is TRBJ2-5, with D unresolved. The CDR3 has 15 amino acids. Germline assignment: CDR1 SNHLY and CDR2 FYNNEI. V dropped 2 bases and J dropped 7 bases, with 17 bases sitting between them. The CDR3 spells CASSETQRSELTQYF. The CDR3 nucleotides are TGTGCCAGCAGTGAAACTCAGCGAAGTGAATTGACCCAGTACTTC.

The rearrangement joins TRBV6-4 to TRBJ2-3; D might be TRBD1 or TRBD2, each matching 6 bases. Trimming removed 3 bases at V and 0 bases at J, with 10 bases between. Germline values: CDR1 MRHNA, CDR2 SNTAGT. The CDR3 covers 15 residues. CDR3 nucleotide sequence: TGTGCCAGCAGTGAATCGGGGGCTAGCACAGATACGCAGTATTTT. Amino acids: CASSESGASTDTQYF.

This clonotype has more than one count but fewer than ten. The V call is TRBV9, the J call TRBJ1-2; the match to TRBD1 covers 7 bases. J was trimmed by 2 bases and V by 4 bases; bases with no gene match: 14. The CDR3 extends over 17 amino acids. Germline assignment: CDR1 SGDLS and CDR2 YYNGEE. CDR3 amino acids: CASSLPGGIYGNYGYTF. The CDR3 DNA sequence: TGTGCCAGCAGCCTTCCAGGGGGGATATACGGGAACTATGGCTACACCTTC.

For this clonotype: A read error may be the cause here, since a much bigger clone is one base away. The chain links TRBV2 to TRBJ2-7; no clear D. The germline CDR1 and CDR2 sequences are SNHLY and FYNNEI. V lost 4 bases and J 5 bases, leaving 9 bases between the germline ends. This CDR3 is built from 12 residues. The CDR3 region has the DNA TGTGCCAGCAGTGCATCTGGCCACGAGCAGTACTTC. As protein: CASSASGHEQYF.

The chain employs TRBV2 and TRBJ1-1; no clear D. The CDR3 spans 10 residues. Germline CDR1 is SNHLY and CDR2 is FYNNEI. V dropped 9 bases and J dropped 4 bases, with 6 bases sitting between them. DNA for the CDR3: TGTGCCAGTGACACCACTGAAGCTTTCTTT. Protein product: CASDTTEAFF.

V gene TRBV11-2 combines with J gene TRBJ1-1, with TRBD1 as a possible D gene (5 bases). The CDR3 extends over 17 amino acids. Germline values: CDR1 SGHAT, CDR2 FQNNGV. The V gene lost 6 bases and the J gene lost 0 bases, with 20 bases spanning the gap. CDR3 nucleotide sequence: TGTGCCAGCAGGTTCCGTGGGACGCCAGGCTTGAACACTGAAGCTTTCTTT. This encodes CASRFRGTPGLNTEAFF. Full variable domain (outside the CDR3, taken from reference TRBV11-2 and TRBJ1-1): EAGVAQSPRYKIIEKRQSVAFWCNPISGHATLYWYQQILGQGPKLLIQFQNNGVVDDSQLPKDRFSAERLKGVDSTLKIQPAKLEDSAVYLCASRFRGTPGLNTEAFFGQGTRLTVV.

As for this clonotype: Given a much more abundant clone one base away, this may be a read error. In this CDR3 the conserved last residue, phenylalanine or tryptophan, is missing, so a read error is likely. This chain links TRBV15 with TRBJ1-2, with D unresolved. CDR3 length: 15 amino acids. The V end was cut by 4 bases, the J end by 1 base, with 13 bases between. Looked up from germline, CDR1 is LNHNV and CDR2 is YYDKDF (reference sequence). In DNA form, the CDR3 reads TGTGCCACCAGCATGGACGGAAGGGTTAACTATGGCTACACCCTC. Residues: CATSMDGRVNYGYTL.

V is TRBV7-6 and J is TRBJ1-6; 9 bases are a match to TRBD1. In germline, CDR1 is SGHVS, CDR2 FNYEAQ. CDR3 length: 17 residues. V lost 0 bases to trimming and J lost 7 bases; unmatched junction nucleotides: 7. This CDR3 reads CASSLATGTGKNSPLHF. The CDR3 DNA follows: TGTGCCAGCAGCTTAGCCACCGGGACAGGGAAGAATTCACCCCTCCACTTT.

This clonotype was seen repeatedly, ten times or more. The V call is TRBV10-3, the J call TRBJ2-5, with a weak D call TRBD2 (5 bases). This CDR3 contains 17 residues. The V end was cut by 4 bases, the J end by 4 bases, with 22 bases between. Germline CDR1 reads ENHRY; CDR2 reads SYGVKD. This CDR3 is CAISGRTREGGGETQYF. CDR3 in DNA: TGTGCCATCAGTGGACGTACACGGGAAGGAGGCGGAGAGACCCAGTACTTC.

The V call is TRBV2, the J call TRBJ1-4, with D perhaps matching TRBD1 (6 bases). V dropped 6 bases and J dropped 0 bases, with 8 bases sitting between them. CDR3 length: 14 residues. CDR1 SNHLY and CDR2 FYNNEI come from the germline V gene. In DNA, the CDR3 is TGTGCCAGCAGGGGACATTCAACTAATGAAAAACTGTTTTTT. Its translation is CASRGHSTNEKLFF.

This clonotype was detected ten times or more. V gene TRBV7-2 combines with J gene TRBJ1-5, with D unclear. Per germline, CDR1 SGHTA and CDR2 FQGNSA. Trimming removed 3 bases from V and 3 bases from J, with 6 bases in between. The CDR3 extends over 13 amino acids. The chain's CDR3 is CASSFIANQPQHF. CDR3 coding DNA: TGTGCCAGCAGCTTTATCGCCAATCAGCCCCAGCATTTT.

This clonotype was seen once. The gene calls are TRBV7-9 and TRBJ1-1, with 11 bases that match TRBD1. The CDR3 is 16 amino acids. Germline V gene sequence: CDR1 SEHNR, CDR2 FQNEAQ (reference sequence). V shed 3 bases and J 3 bases; nucleotides not matched to a gene: 6. As DNA, the CDR3 is TGTGCCAGCAGCTTGGGGACAGGGGGGTTAGACACTGAAGCTTTCTTT. Protein product: CASSLGTGGLDTEAFF. Complete variable domain (other parts from reference TRBV7-9 and TRBJ1-1): DTGVSQNPRHKITKRGQNVTFRCDPISEHNRLYWYRQTLGQGPEFLTYFQNEAQLEKSRLLSDRFSAERPKGSFSTLEIQRTEQGDSAMYLCASSLGTGGLDTEAFFGQGTRLTVV.